This entry lists 21 T cell receptor beta chains sequenced from one sample in a study of PD-1 blockade in classical Hodgkin lymphoma. Each of the patients experienced relapse following autologous stem cell transplantation, and their brentuximab vedotin exposure differed. Measured with immunoSEQ multiplex PCR; TCRdb has only the in-frame clones, and not every one. This table has about 46,000 clones, around 70% appearing once. The sequencing used peripheral blood mononuclear cells (PBMCs), collected at baseline. The receptor set was obtained from a human donor with classical Hodgkin lymphoma.

V is TRBV5-6 and J is TRBJ1-1; a possible D gene is TRBD1 (5 bases). V was cut by 5 bases and J by 2 bases, with 13 bases left in between. The CDR3 has 14 amino acids. The V gene's germline CDR1 is SGHDT and CDR2 YYEEEE. The CDR3 coding sequence is TGTGCCAGCAGGTGGAGGGGACCCAACACTGAAGCTTTCTTT. Translation gives CASRWRGPNTEAFF.

The V call is TRBV5-1, the J call TRBJ2-1; D is ambiguous. This CDR3 is 13 amino acids long. Germline CDR1 and CDR2: SGHRS and YFSETQ. V lost 4 bases and J 8 bases, leaving 13 bases between the germline ends. The CDR3 DNA sequence: TGCGCCAGCAGCCCGGCCTTTCGGGATGAGCAGTTCTTC. It encodes CASSPAFRDEQFF. The variable domain in full, with the rest retrieved from reference TRBV5-1 and TRBJ2-1, is KAGVTQTPRYLIKTRGQQVTLSCSPISGHRSVSWYQQTPGQGLQFLFEYFSETQRNKGNFPGRFSGRQFSNSRSEMNVSTLELGDSALYLCASSPAFRDEQFFGPGTRLTVL.

CDR3 loop: CASSSDRAGGYTF. CDR3 DNA: TGCGCCAGCAGTTCCGACAGGGCGGGAGGCTACACCTTC. The chain carries TRBV10-2 and TRBJ1-2; 7 bases agree with TRBD1. CDR1 and CDR2 (germline): WSHSY, SAAADI. J was trimmed by 8 bases and V by 5 bases; bases with no gene match: 8. CDR3 length: 13 amino acids.

V and J are TRBV9 and TRBJ1-1; TRBD1 matches at 11 bases. CDR3 length equals 20 residues. Trimming removed 0 bases from V and 0 bases from J; junction bases left unmatched: 13. The V gene's germline CDR1 is SGDLS and CDR2 YYNGEE. DNA for the CDR3: TGTGCCAGCAGCGTAGTATATAGGGGACAGGGGGAACTATTGAACACTGAAGCTTTCTTT. Amino acid sequence: CASSVVYRGQGELLNTEAFF.

V gene TRBV14 combines with J gene TRBJ1-1; D unresolved. CDR3 length: 15 residues. The V end lost 3 bases, the J end lost 1 base, and 12 bases lay between the germline ends. Germline V gives CDR1 SGHDN, CDR2 FVKESK. The CDR3, as DNA: TGTGCCAGCAGCCAGCTTGGACCCTGGAACACTGAAGCTTTCTTT. Translated, it gives CASSQLGPWNTEAFF.

The chain employs TRBV7-2 and TRBJ2-7; 12 bases align to TRBD2. Germline CDR1 is SGHTA and CDR2 is FQGNSA. This CDR3 has 15 residues. The V gene end was trimmed by 5 bases and the J gene end by 5 bases; junction bases not matched to a gene: 7. The CDR3 DNA reads TGTGCCAGCAGCGAGCTAGCGGGGGGGCCCCACGAGCAGTACTTC. Its protein is CASSELAGGPHEQYF.

This rearrangement joins TRBV9 to TRBJ1-4; 10 bases agree with TRBD1. V dropped 2 bases and J dropped 5; count of bases not matched to a gene: 6. Germline CDR1 and CDR2: SGDLS and YYNGEE. The CDR3 has 16 residues. As DNA, the CDR3 is TGTGCCAGCAGCGTCGGGACAGGGGTAAAGAATGAAAAACTGTTTTTT. Translated, it gives CASSVGTGVKNEKLFF.

The chain links TRBV27 to TRBJ2-1, with D possibly matching TRBD2 (6 bases). The CDR3 is 16 amino acids. The germline V gene encodes CDR1 MNHEY and CDR2 SMNVEV (reference sequence). V shed 3 bases and J shed 5 bases, with 17 bases lying between them. CDR3 protein: CASSFGGRWLHNEQFF. The CDR3 DNA sequence: TGTGCCAGCAGTTTTGGAGGGAGGTGGTTGCACAATGAGCAGTTCTTC.

The chain is built from TRBV19 and TRBJ2-2; perhaps D is TRBD1 or TRBD2 (6 bases each). V lost 5 bases, J lost 0 bases, and 13 bases lay in between. The CDR3 has 16 residues. CDR1 and CDR2 (germline): LNHDA, SQIVND (reference sequence). DNA for the CDR3: TGTGCCAGTAGTTCGCTAGGGGGGACGAACACCGGGGAGCTGTTTTTT. This sequence encodes CASSSLGGTNTGELFF.

This clone was counted between two and nine times. This chain uses TRBV4-2 with TRBJ1-1; D gene uncertain. The germline V gene encodes CDR1 LGHNA and CDR2 YNFKEQ. Trimming took 3 bases from V and 4 from J, leaving 6 bases between them. The CDR3 has 12 amino acids. This CDR3 is CASSQAGTEAFF. Written as DNA, the CDR3 is TGTGCCAGCAGCCAGGCGGGCACTGAAGCTTTCTTT.

This clone was detected once. The CDR3 loop reads CASSPTWGGTYEQYF. The CDR3 DNA reads as TGTGCCAGTAGTCCAACGTGGGGAGGGACCTACGAGCAGTACTTC. The chain links TRBV19 to TRBJ2-7; 7 nucleotides match TRBD2. The CDR3 is 15 residues long. Germline loops: CDR1 LNHDA, CDR2 SQIVND (reference sequence). With 5 bases clipped from V and 2 bases from J, the junction kept 9 bases outside the gene matches.

DNA for the CDR3: TGTGCCAGCTCGATGGCGACAGGGTCCCATGGCTACACCTTC. It codes for CASSMATGSHGYTF. V gene TRBV27 combines with J gene TRBJ1-2, with TRBD1 matching over 7 bases. Germline-derived CDR1 and CDR2 are MNHEY and SMNVEV (reference sequence). After removal of 8 bases from V and 6 bases from J, the junction contained 12 bases not matched to a gene. CDR3 length equals 14 residues.

This clone was observed once. The rearrangement uses TRBV6-1 and TRBJ1-2; D is unclear. Germline values: CDR1 MNHNS, CDR2 SASEGT. The V gene lost 1 base and the J gene lost 2 bases, with 8 bases spanning the gap. The CDR3 spans 14 residues. The CDR3 region has the DNA TGTGCCAGCAGTGAAGTGATCTGGAACTATGGCTACACCTTC. Translation: CASSEVIWNYGYTF.

The J gene is TRBJ2-1, the V gene TRBV14, with D hard to call. Trimming shortened V by 0 bases and J by 4 bases, and 7 bases separated the two germline ends. Germline CDR1 reads SGHDN; CDR2 reads FVKESK. The CDR3 is 14 amino acids. The CDR3 DNA follows: TGTGCCAGCAGCCAAGATCCCAATTACAATGAGCAGTTCTTC. It is translated as CASSQDPNYNEQFF.

The chain uses TRBV7-9 and TRBJ1-4; no clear D. Germline CDR1 SEHNR, CDR2 FQNEAQ (reference sequence). The ends were cut back, 4 bases at V and 3 bases at J, with 9 bases in the middle. The CDR3 is 14 residues long. Here the CDR3 reads CASSSGLPNEKLFF. CDR3 nucleotide sequence: TGTGCCAGCAGCTCCGGACTCCCTAATGAAAAACTGTTTTTT.

This chain links TRBV28 with TRBJ1-1, with D uncertain. The CDR3 runs to 13 residues. Trimming cost V 6 bases and J 1 base, with 9 bases left between them. The germline CDR1 and CDR2 sequences are MDHEN and SYDVKM. The CDR3 is CASRLTENTEAFF. The CDR3 DNA sequence: TGTGCCAGCAGACTGACCGAGAACACTGAAGCTTTCTTT. The entire variable domain, with the rest obtained from reference TRBV28 and TRBJ1-1, is as follows: DVKVTQSSRYLVKRTGEKVFLECVQDMDHENMFWYRQDPGLGLRLIYFSYDVKMKEKGDIPEGYSVSREKKERFSLILESASTNQTSMYLCASRLTENTEAFFGQGTRLTVV.

V and J are TRBV2 and TRBJ2-1, with a weak D call TRBD1 (6 bases). Germline CDR1 reads SNHLY; CDR2 reads FYNNEI. Trimming stripped 3 bases from V and 9 bases from J, with 15 bases between. The CDR3 covers 14 residues. CDR3 residues: CASSEAQGLGEQFF. CDR3 bases: TGTGCCAGCAGTGAGGCCCAGGGGTTGGGTGAGCAGTTCTTC.

This chain connects TRBV19 to TRBJ2-5; 7 bases align to TRBD1. CDR1 is LNHDA, CDR2 SQIVND, per germline (reference sequence). The CDR3 consists of 13 residues. The junction had 3 bases not matched to a gene; V was cut back by 5 bases and J by 3 bases. For the CDR3, the DNA is TGTGCCAGTAGTCGGGACAGTAAAGAGACCCAGTACTTC. It is translated as CASSRDSKETQYF.

The genes are TRBV2 and TRBJ2-5, with D uncertain. The germline V gene encodes CDR1 SNHLY and CDR2 FYNNEI. V shed 6 bases and J shed 5 bases, with 7 bases lying between them. This CDR3 comprises 11 residues. This CDR3 reads CASRAGETQYF. CDR3 sequence (DNA): TGTGCCAGCAGGGCTGGGGAGACCCAGTACTTC.

This clone came up once. The V gene is TRBV7-9, the J gene TRBJ1-2, with unresolved D. The germline V gene encodes CDR1 SEHNR and CDR2 FQNEAQ (reference sequence). Trimming pared 2 bases from V and 11 bases from J, leaving 9 bases between. The CDR3 runs 11 residues. The CDR3 bases are TGTGCCAGCAGCTTAACCCCCGGGTACACCTTC. The encoded protein is CASSLTPGYTF.

The CDR3 bases are TGTGCCAGCAGCTTAATGTCAAAGAGGGGTGAGCAGTTCTTC. Translating it yields CASSLMSKRGEQFF. V usage is TRBV7-6 and J usage is TRBJ2-1; D may be TRBD1 or TRBD2 (5 bases each). V shed 2 bases and J shed 9 bases, with 14 bases lying between them. The germline CDR1 and CDR2 sequences are SGHVS and FNYEAQ. This CDR3 has 14 amino acids.